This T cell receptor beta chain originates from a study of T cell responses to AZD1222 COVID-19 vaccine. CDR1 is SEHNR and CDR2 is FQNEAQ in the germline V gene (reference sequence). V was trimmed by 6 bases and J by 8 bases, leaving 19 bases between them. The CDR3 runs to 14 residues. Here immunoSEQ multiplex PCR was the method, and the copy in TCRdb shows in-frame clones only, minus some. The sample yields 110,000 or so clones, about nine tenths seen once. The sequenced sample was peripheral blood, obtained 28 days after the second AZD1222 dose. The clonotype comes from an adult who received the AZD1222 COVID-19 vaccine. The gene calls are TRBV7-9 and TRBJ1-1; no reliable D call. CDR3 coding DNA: TGTGCCAGCAGTCGTACACAGCTCGATGTAGAAGCTTTCTTT. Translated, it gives CASSRTQLDVEAFF.